This entry lists 32 T cell receptor beta chains sequenced from one sample in a study of vaccination effects on CD4 cells after COVID-19. These TCRs are of unknown antigen specificity. Peptide-pool stimulation followed by sequencing identified expanded antigen-specific CD4+ clonotypes in the ViraFEST assay. Scientists isolated CD4+ T cells after an approximately 9-day culture period ended. The person acquired a PCR-confirmed SARS-CoV-2 infection between March and December 2020. Some clones are missing from TCRdb's copy, which holds only in-frame ones; the method was immunoSEQ multiplex PCR. This sample has about 36,000 clones, with roughly 69% found just once. The sample in question was CD4+ T cells from PBMCs cultured with HCoV-NL63 spike peptides, obtained before COVID-19 vaccination. The source of these receptors is a human donor who had a prior SARS-CoV-2 infection.

CDR3: CASRGNGQSNYGYTF. The CDR3 DNA follows: TGTGCCAGCAGGGGCAATGGACAGAGTAACTATGGCTACACCTTC. V and J are TRBV5-6 and TRBJ1-2; maybe TRBD1 (6 bases). The CDR3 consists of 15 residues. Germline lookup yields CDR1 SGHDT and CDR2 YYEEEE. V gave up 5 bases and J gave up 1 base, with 15 bases separating them.

As regards this clone: A junction end diverges from the germline sequence, so it may reflect a read error. This sequence joins TRBV7-7 and TRBJ2-5; D is perhaps TRBD1 (5 bases). CDR3 length equals 14 residues. Germline CDR1 and CDR2: SSHAT and FNYEAQ (reference sequence). CDR3 in DNA: TGTGCTAGCAGCTTAGGTCTCGGGCCAGGGTCCCAGTACTTC. Amino acids: CASSLGLGPGSQYF.

This rearrangement joins TRBV14 to TRBJ1-2; no reliable D call. V lost 7 bases and J 1 base, leaving 10 bases between the germline ends. The CDR3 is 13 amino acids. Germline CDR1 reads SGHDN; CDR2 reads FVKESK. The CDR3 spells CASTAGVNYGYTF. CDR3 nucleotides: TGTGCCAGCACCGCGGGAGTTAACTATGGCTACACCTTC.

V usage is TRBV2 and J usage is TRBJ1-6; 8 nucleotides match TRBD1. CDR1 and CDR2 (germline): SNHLY, FYNNEI. The ends lost 7 bases at V and 4 bases at J; junction bases unmatched: 6. There are 15 residues in the CDR3. The CDR3 DNA is TGTGCCAGCATAGCTCGGACAGGGTATAATTCACCCCTCCACTTT. Translation: CASIARTGYNSPLHF.

The rearrangement uses TRBV2 and TRBJ2-3; D tentatively fits TRBD1 or TRBD2 (5 bases each). Trimming shortened V by 4 bases and J by 1 base, and 6 bases separated the two germline ends. The CDR3 is made up of 13 amino acids. Germline-derived CDR1 and CDR2 are SNHLY and FYNNEI. CDR3 nucleotide sequence: TGTGCCAGCAGTGGGGACGGCACAGATACGCAGTATTTT. It specifies CASSGDGTDTQYF.

This clone is termed medium-sized (0.01 to 0.1%). This chain joins TRBV7-3 and TRBJ1-6; D might be TRBD1 (6 bases). CDR1 is SGHTA and CDR2 is FQGTGA in the germline V gene. V lost 1 base, J lost 9 bases, and 10 bases lay in between. The CDR3 covers 14 residues. CDR3 in amino acids: CASSLRGGGSPLHF. CDR3 nucleotides: TGTGCCAGCAGCTTAAGAGGGGGAGGTTCACCCCTCCACTTT.

This chain uses TRBV24-1 with TRBJ1-2; weak D call: TRBD1 (6 bases). The CDR3 consists of 11 residues. Germline V gene sequence: CDR1 KGHDR, CDR2 SFDVKD. V gave up 7 bases and J gave up 7 bases, with 9 bases separating them. The CDR3 bases are TGTGCCACCAGCCAGGGGTTTGGCTACACCTTC. Its protein product is CATSQGFGYTF.

The chain is built from TRBV7-3 and TRBJ2-5; 7 bases fit TRBD1. Losses at the gene ends were 4 bases for V and 2 bases for J; bases not matched to a gene: 7. Germline CDR1 reads SGHTA; CDR2 reads FQGTGA. The CDR3 has 15 residues. The CDR3 region has the DNA TGTGCCAGCAGCTCCGCGACAGGGTTTCAAGAGACCCAGTACTTC. This sequence encodes CASSSATGFQETQYF.

The chain carries TRBV6-5 and TRBJ2-1, with 15 bases matching TRBD2. Germline assignment: CDR1 MNHEY and CDR2 SVGAGI. V was pared by 4 bases and J by 10 bases, with 5 bases of the junction left unmatched. The CDR3 length is 15 residues. CDR3: CASSWTSGGAGEQFF. CDR3 bases: TGTGCCAGCAGTTGGACTAGCGGGGGGGCCGGGGAGCAGTTCTTC.

This clone was detected a few times. The rearrangement joins TRBV7-9 to TRBJ1-1, with 9 bases lining up with TRBD1. The CDR3 extends over 14 amino acids. The germline CDR1 and CDR2 sequences are SEHNR and FQNEAQ (reference sequence). The V and J ends lost 5 bases and 4 bases, in that order; junction bases with no gene match: 5. CDR3 protein: CASSPQGAPTEAFF. The CDR3 bases are TGTGCCAGCAGCCCACAGGGGGCGCCCACTGAAGCTTTCTTT.

The chain couples TRBV5-4 to TRBJ1-3, with a weak D call TRBD1 (5 bases). Trimming removed 4 bases at V and 4 bases at J, with 18 bases between. CDR1 and CDR2 from the germline V gene are SGHNT and YYREEE (reference sequence). The CDR3 consists of 16 residues. CDR3 in DNA: TGTGCCAGCAGCCTATATCCCGGGACTGCGGGAAACACCATATATTTT. Translated: CASSLYPGTAGNTIYF.

The chain couples TRBV18 to TRBJ2-7; the D gene is possibly TRBD2 (5 bases). Trimming cost V 4 bases and J 1 base, with 8 bases left between them. This CDR3 has 13 amino acids. CDR1 is KGHSH and CDR2 is LQKENI in the germline V gene. CDR3 in DNA: TGTGCCAGCTCACTCCTAGCATCCTACGAGCAGTACTTC. It yields the protein CASSLLASYEQYF. Variable domain in full (rest from reference TRBV18 and TRBJ2-7): NAGVMQNPRHLVRRRGQEARLRCSPMKGHSHVYWYRQLPEEGLKFMVYLQKENIIDESGMPKERFSAEFPKEGPSILRIQQVVRGDSAAYFCASSLLASYEQYFGPGTRLTVT.

The V gene is TRBV5-6, the J gene TRBJ2-7; the D is unclear. Germline V lookup: CDR1 SGHDT, CDR2 YYEEEE. The CDR3 has 14 amino acids. Trimming cost V 6 bases and J 3 bases, with 16 bases left between them. This CDR3 is CASTLGPLGYEQYF. CDR3 in DNA: TGTGCCAGCACCCTCGGCCCATTGGGCTACGAGCAGTACTTC.

This chain connects TRBV18 to TRBJ2-7; the D gene is possibly TRBD1 (6 bases). The CDR3 sequence is 16 residues long. From germline, CDR1 is KGHSH and CDR2 LQKENI. V lost 3 bases to trimming and J lost 2 bases, with 17 bases between them. The CDR3 coding sequence is TGTGCCAGCTCACCTTATAGGGCACCAGGGGCCTACGAGCAGTACTTC. Its translation is CASSPYRAPGAYEQYF.

The gene calls are TRBV7-2 and TRBJ1-5; unclear D gene. The V and J ends lost 1 base and 3 bases respectively, with 10 bases between them. The CDR3 has 15 amino acids. Germline V lookup: CDR1 SGHTA, CDR2 FQGNSA. CDR3: CASSLDGDYNQPQHF. The CDR3 coding sequence is TGTGCCAGCAGCTTAGACGGAGATTACAATCAGCCCCAGCATTTT.

This clone was detected a few times. The genes are TRBV4-1 and TRBJ1-1; D is perhaps TRBD1 (6 bases). Trimming cost V 2 bases and J 1 base, with 11 bases left between them. The germline V gene encodes CDR1 MGHRA and CDR2 YSYEKL. The CDR3 is 15 residues long. The CDR3 is CASSQTGHGNTEAFF. For the CDR3, the DNA is TGCGCCAGCAGCCAAACGGGACACGGGAACACTGAAGCTTTCTTT.

This chain joins TRBV5-4 and TRBJ2-1; unclear D gene. This CDR3 has 13 amino acids. Trimming removed 2 bases from V and 7 bases from J, with 10 bases in between. In germline, CDR1 is SGHNT, CDR2 YYREEE (reference sequence). The CDR3 loop is CASSFKGINEQFF. For the CDR3, the DNA is TGTGCCAGCAGCTTTAAGGGTATTAATGAGCAGTTCTTC. Supplemented by reference TRBV5-4 and TRBJ2-1, the full variable domain reads ETGVTQSPTHLIKTRGQQVTLRCSSQSGHNTVSWYQQALGQGPQFIFQYYREEENGRGNFPPRFSGLQFPNYSSELNVNALELDDSALYLCASSFKGINEQFFGPGTRLTVL.

This chain uses TRBV4-3 with TRBJ1-3; D is unclear. The germline gives CDR1 LGHNA, CDR2 YSLEER. V was cut by 4 bases and J by 5 bases, with 9 bases left in between. The CDR3 is 13 residues long. CDR3 nucleotides: TGCGCCAGCAGCCTCGACGCCCGAAACACCATATATTTT. Encoded protein: CASSLDARNTIYF.

This chain connects TRBV19 to TRBJ2-7; D may be TRBD1 (6 bases). The CDR3 covers 12 residues. Trimming pared 6 bases from V and 4 bases from J, leaving 10 bases between. CDR1 is LNHDA and CDR2 is SQIVND in the germline V gene (reference sequence). As DNA, the CDR3 is TGTGCCAGTAGGAGCAGGGGTTACGAGCAGTACTTC. It specifies CASRSRGYEQYF. The full variable domain, with the rest looked up from reference TRBV19 and TRBJ2-7, is DGGITQSPKYLFRKEGQNVTLSCEQNLNHDAMYWYRQDPGQGLRLIYYSQIVNDFQKGDIAEGYSVSREKKESFPLTVTSAQKNPTAFYLCASRSRGYEQYFGPGTRLTVT.

The CDR3 bases are TGTGCCAGCAGCTTATCAGGGCGGGGGTGGCAGAATGAGCAGTTCTTC. Encoded protein: CASSLSGRGWQNEQFF. This chain joins TRBV7-2 and TRBJ2-1; TRBD2 matches at 7 bases. CDR1 is SGHTA and CDR2 is FQGNSA in the germline V gene. V lost 2 bases and J lost 7; bases outside the gene matches: 11. CDR3 length: 16 amino acids. Combining the CDR3 with reference TRBV7-2 and TRBJ2-1 gives the whole variable domain GAGVSQSPSNKVTEKGKDVELRCDPISGHTALYWYRQSLGQGLEFLIYFQGNSAPDKSGLPSDRFSAERTGGSVSTLTIQRTQQEDSAVYLCASSLSGRGWQNEQFFGPGTRLTVL.

The rearrangement uses TRBV30 and TRBJ2-3; D remains ambiguous. There are 13 residues in the CDR3. V was cut by 0 bases and J by 0 bases, with 4 bases left in between. Germline CDR1 reads GTSNPN; CDR2 reads SVGIG (reference sequence). The CDR3 sequence: CAWSVQSTDTQYF. The CDR3 DNA sequence: TGTGCCTGGAGTGTTCAGAGCACAGATACGCAGTATTTT.

This chain joins TRBV6-5 and TRBJ1-6, with D uncertain. In germline, CDR1 is MNHEY, CDR2 SVGAGI. The CDR3 covers 16 residues. V lost 0 bases, J lost 7 bases, and 13 bases lay in between. The CDR3 loop reads CASSYSRAGKNSPLHF. In nucleotides, the CDR3 is TGTGCCAGCAGTTACTCTAGGGCTGGGAAGAATTCACCCCTCCACTTT.

This chain uses TRBV9 with TRBJ2-4; TRBD2 aligns across 7 bases. CDR3 length: 15 residues. V trimming: 0 bases; J trimming: 6 bases; junction bases outside the gene matches: 6. Germline V gene sequence: CDR1 SGDLS, CDR2 YYNGEE. Here the CDR3 reads CASSVVAGDGNIQYF. The DNA for the CDR3 is TGTGCCAGCAGCGTAGTCGCGGGGGACGGAAACATTCAGTACTTC.

This clone qualifies as medium-sized. The chain uses TRBV2 and TRBJ2-1; TRBD1 is a possible D gene (6 bases). Trimming left V 5 bases short and J 0 bases short, with 14 bases between. The CDR3 covers 16 residues. Germline V gives CDR1 SNHLY, CDR2 FYNNEI. CDR3 sequence reads: CASSTTRGGSYNEQFF. The DNA for the CDR3 is TGTGCCAGCAGTACGACTCGAGGGGGCTCCTACAATGAGCAGTTCTTC.

The V gene is TRBV6-5, the J gene TRBJ2-7; 9 nucleotides match TRBD1. The CDR3 has 15 residues. The V segment lost 0 bases and the J segment 3 bases; nucleotides outside the gene matches: 3. The germline V gene encodes CDR1 MNHEY and CDR2 SVGAGI. The CDR3 spells CASSYSPGQGYEQYF. CDR3 nucleotides: TGTGCCAGCAGTTACTCGCCGGGACAGGGCTACGAGCAGTACTTC.

V usage is TRBV10-3 and J usage is TRBJ2-7; possibly TRBD1 for D (6 bases). This CDR3 has 15 residues. V gave up 6 bases and J gave up 3 bases, with 18 bases separating them. CDR1 is ENHRY and CDR2 is SYGVKD in the germline V gene. The CDR3 reads CAIRSTGEQGYEQYF. The CDR3 DNA reads as TGTGCCATCAGGAGTACAGGTGAACAGGGCTACGAGCAGTACTTC.

This clone showed up just a few times. The chain recombines TRBV7-8 with TRBJ2-2, with D hard to call. V lost 2 bases to trimming and J lost 0 bases, with 10 bases between them. Germline V gives CDR1 SGHVS, CDR2 FQNEAQ. The CDR3 has 16 residues. CDR3 in amino acids: CASSLFTHTNTGELFF. The DNA of the CDR3 is TGTGCCAGCAGCTTATTTACACACACGAACACCGGGGAGCTGTTTTTT. The variable domain in full, with the rest retrieved from reference TRBV7-8 and TRBJ2-2, is GAGVSQSPRYKVAKRGQDVALRCDPISGHVSLFWYQQALGQGPEFLTYFQNEAQLDKSGLPSDRFFAERPEGSVSTLKIQRTQQEDSAVYLCASSLFTHTNTGELFFGEGSRLTVL.

The chain has TRBV3-1 (or the pseudogene TRBV3-2) and TRBJ1-1, with D maybe TRBD1 (6 bases). The CDR3 is made up of 15 amino acids. Deletions cut 4 bases from V and 5 bases from J, with 17 bases between. Germline V CDR1 and CDR2: LGHDT, YNNKEL (reference sequence). The CDR3 sequence: CASSPYYRVGTEAFF. CDR3 bases: TGTGCCAGCAGCCCCTATTACAGGGTGGGGACTGAAGCTTTCTTT.

The chain recombines TRBV28 with TRBJ1-5; unclear D gene. V was clipped by 3 bases and J by 6 bases, with 12 bases between them. CDR3 length: 14 amino acids. Germline V CDR1 and CDR2: MDHEN, SYDVKM. The CDR3 region has the DNA TGTGCCAGCAGTTTTAGAGGGATGCCTCAGCCCCAGCATTTT. It specifies CASSFRGMPQPQHF.

The chain couples TRBV30 to TRBJ1-5; D is unclear. The CDR3 has 13 residues. V was pared by 2 bases and J by 4 bases, with 9 bases between. Germline values: CDR1 GTSNPN, CDR2 SVGIG (reference sequence). CDR3 nucleotide sequence: TGTGCCTGGAGTTTGGCACAAAATCAGCCCCAGCATTTT. Its protein is CAWSLAQNQPQHF.

This clone was counted a few times. The gene calls are TRBV2 and TRBJ1-6; 7 bases are a match to TRBD1. The CDR3 is made up of 16 amino acids. Germline V gene sequence: CDR1 SNHLY, CDR2 FYNNEI. Unmatched junction bases numbered 9, after V lost 6 bases and J lost 4 bases. The CDR3 DNA reads as TGTGCCAGCAGGAAAGACAGGGCCGAATATAATTCACCCCTCCACTTT. Translated, it gives CASRKDRAEYNSPLHF.

The V gene is TRBV15, the J gene TRBJ2-5; no reliable D call. Trimming cost V 5 bases and J 5 bases, with 9 bases left between them. There are 12 residues in the CDR3. Germline CDR1 LNHNV, CDR2 YYDKDF (reference sequence). The CDR3 coding sequence is TGTGCCACCAGCTGGGGTATTGAGACCCAGTACTTC. Amino acids: CATSWGIETQYF. The whole variable domain, filled in from reference TRBV15 and TRBJ2-5, reads DAMVIQNPRYQVTQFGKPVTLSCSQTLNHNVMYWYQQKSSQAPKLLFHYYDKDFNNEADTPDNFQSRRPNTSFCFLDIRSPGLGDTAMYLCATSWGIETQYFGPGTRLLVL.